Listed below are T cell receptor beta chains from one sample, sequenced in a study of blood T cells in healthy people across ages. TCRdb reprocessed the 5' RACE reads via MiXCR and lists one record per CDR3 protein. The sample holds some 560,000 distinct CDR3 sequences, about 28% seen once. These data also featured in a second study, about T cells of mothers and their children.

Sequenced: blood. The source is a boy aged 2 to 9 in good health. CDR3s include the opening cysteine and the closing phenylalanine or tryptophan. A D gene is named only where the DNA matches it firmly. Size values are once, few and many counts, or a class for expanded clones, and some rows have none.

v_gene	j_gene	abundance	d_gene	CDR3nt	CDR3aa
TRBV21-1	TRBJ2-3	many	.	TGTGCCAGCAGCAAAGGTCCCCGGTGGAGGGGGGATACAGATACGCAGTATTTT	CASSKGPRWRGDTDTQYF
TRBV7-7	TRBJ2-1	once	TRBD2	TGTGCTAGCAGCTTTACTAGCGGGGGGGACAATGAGCAGTTCTTC	CASSFTSGGDNEQFF
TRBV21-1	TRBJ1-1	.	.	TGTGCCAGCAGCGCGGACGGGGACACTGAAGCTTTCTTT	CASSADGDTEAFF
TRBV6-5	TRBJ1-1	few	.	TGTGCCAGCAGACGGGACCTTGAAGCTTTCTTT	CASRRDLEAFF
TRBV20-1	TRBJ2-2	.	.	TGCAGTGCTAGGTCCGCAGGGGTGTCCGGGGAGCTGTTTTTT	CSARSAGVSGELFF
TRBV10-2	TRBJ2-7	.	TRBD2	TGCGCCAGCAGTGAAGATAGGACTAGTTCGATTTTCTACGAGCAGTACTTC	CASSEDRTSSIFYEQYF
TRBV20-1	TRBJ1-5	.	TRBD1	TGCAGTGCTAACAGGGGGACGAGCAATCAGCCCCAGCATTTT	CSANRGTSNQPQHF
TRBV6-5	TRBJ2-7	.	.	TGTGCCAGCAGTTACTTCCCTGGCTACGAGCAGTACTTC	CASSYFPGYEQYF
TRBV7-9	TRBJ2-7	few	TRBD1	TGTGCCAGTTACTTGGACAGGGCCTACGAGCAGTACTTC	CASYLDRAYEQYF
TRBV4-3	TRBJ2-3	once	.	TGCGCCAGCAGCCAGGACTTAACTAGTTTCCTCGCTCGTTCCACAGATACGCAGTATTTT	CASSQDLTSFLARSTDTQYF
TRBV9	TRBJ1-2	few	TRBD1	TGTGCCAGCAGCGGCGGGACAGCCTATGGCTACACCTTC	CASSGGTAYGYTF
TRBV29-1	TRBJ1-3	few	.	TGCAGCGTTGAAGAGGACAGCGGCGGGGGGGGGACCATATATTTT	CSVEEDSGGGGTIYF
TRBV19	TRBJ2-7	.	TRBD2	TGTGCCAGTAGATCCGGGGGGGCGCATAGTTACGAGCAGTACTTC	CASRSGGAHSYEQYF
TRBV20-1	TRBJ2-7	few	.	TGCAGTGCTAGAGTTTCAGGCAGTGGCTACGAGCAGTACTTC	CSARVSGSGYEQYF
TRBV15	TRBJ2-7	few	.	TGTGCCACCAGCAGAGATCCAAGCTCCTACGAGCAGTACTTC	CATSRDPSSYEQYF
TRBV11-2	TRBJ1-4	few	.	TGTGCCAGCAGCTTATCAGTGAACGATGAAAAACTGTTTTTT	CASSLSVNDEKLFF
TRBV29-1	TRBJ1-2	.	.	TGCAGCGTCGGGACACCTAACTATGGCTACACCTTC	CSVGTPNYGYTF
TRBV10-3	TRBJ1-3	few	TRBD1	TGTGCCATCAGTAGGGACAGGGCTACTGGAAACACCATATATTTT	CAISRDRATGNTIYF
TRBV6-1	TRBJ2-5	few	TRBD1	TGTGCCAGCAGTGAACTCGCAGGGGGCGTCGGGGAGACCCAGTACTTC	CASSELAGGVGETQYF
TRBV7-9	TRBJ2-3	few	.	TGTGCCAGCAGCTTCGGGGACGCCCCAGATACGCAGTATTTT	CASSFGDAPDTQYF
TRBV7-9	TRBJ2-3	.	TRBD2	TGTGCCAGCAGCTTAGCCAGCGGGGGGGGAGATACGCAGTATTTT	CASSLASGGGDTQYF
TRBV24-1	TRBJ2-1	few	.	TGTGCCACCAGTGATAGAGGGGTCGGGAGCAGTGAGCAGTTCTTC	CATSDRGVGSSEQFF
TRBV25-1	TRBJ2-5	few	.	TGTGCCAGCAGTGAACCCTCACAGGGCACCCAGTACTTC	CASSEPSQGTQYF
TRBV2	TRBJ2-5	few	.	TGTGCCACCTCGGGACTGCAAGAGACCCAGTACTTC	CATSGLQETQYF
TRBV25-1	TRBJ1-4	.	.	TGTGCCAGCAGTGAATTAACTAATGAAAAACTGTTTTTT	CASSELTNEKLFF
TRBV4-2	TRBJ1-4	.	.	TGTGCCAGCAGCCTAAGGGGGGATGCAACTAATGAAAAACTGTTTTTT	CASSLRGDATNEKLFF
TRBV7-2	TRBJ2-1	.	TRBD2	TGTGCCAGCAGCGAGACACTAGCGGGAGGTCTTGGGGAGCAGTTCTTC	CASSETLAGGLGEQFF
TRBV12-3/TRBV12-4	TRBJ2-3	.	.	TGTGCCAGCAGTTTCGGCGGGACCACAGATGCGCAGTATTTT	CASSFGGTTDAQYF
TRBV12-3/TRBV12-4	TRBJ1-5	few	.	TGTGCCAGCAGTGGGCGTAGCAATCAGCCCCAGCATTTT	CASSGRSNQPQHF
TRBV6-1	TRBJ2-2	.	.	TGTGCCAGCTCCCCCGGTGGGGGATGGGGCCCCGGGGAGCTGTTTTTT	CASSPGGGWGPGELFF
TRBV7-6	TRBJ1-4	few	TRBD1	TGTGCCAGCAGCTCACTGATAAGACAGGGGGCCGGCCCAACTAATGAAAAACTGTTTTTT	CASSSLIRQGAGPTNEKLFF
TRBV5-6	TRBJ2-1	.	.	TGTGCCAGCAGCTTGGTTACAGCAGGATACAATGAGCAGTTCTTC	CASSLVTAGYNEQFF
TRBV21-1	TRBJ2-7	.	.	TGTGCCAGCACCCCCGTGGCGGGGGACCCTGGGCAGTACTTC	CASTPVAGDPGQYF
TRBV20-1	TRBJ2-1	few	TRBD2	TGCAGTGCCCTTGGAGGTAGCGGGGGGGCTAGGAATGAGCAGTTCTTC	CSALGGSGGARNEQFF
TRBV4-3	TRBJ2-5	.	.	TGCGCCAGCAGCCAAGAATTCTCCCGGGCCCAGTACTTC	CASSQEFSRAQYF
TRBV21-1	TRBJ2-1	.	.	TGTGCCAGCAGCAAAGGTCCGGGGGGGTTCAATGAGCAGTTCTTC	CASSKGPGGFNEQFF
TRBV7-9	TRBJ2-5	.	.	TGTGCCAGCAGCTTACCGGCCCCTCAAGAGACCCAGTACTTC	CASSLPAPQETQYF
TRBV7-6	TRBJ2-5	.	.	TGTGCCAGCAGCCCGCGCTCGACAGGCACGGAAGAGACCCAGTACTTC	CASSPRSTGTEETQYF
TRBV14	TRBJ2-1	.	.	TGTGCCAGCAGCCAAAGCGGACAGTACAATGAGCAGTTCTTC	CASSQSGQYNEQFF
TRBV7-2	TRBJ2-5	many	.	TGTGCCAGCAGCGCGAGCAGGGCTGGGGAGACCCAGTACTTC	CASSASRAGETQYF
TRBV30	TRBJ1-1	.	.	TGTGCCTGGAGTCCTAGGCTTCGGAGAGCTTTCTTT	CAWSPRLRRAFF